The clone carrying this TCR beta chain was observed a handful of times. With a J-beta primer mix and a sample-barcoded 5' primer, a second PCR ran about 6 to 11 cycles. A template-switch adaptor containing 12 random nucleotides labeled each cDNA molecule. Paired-end reads containing CDR3 totaled no fewer than 2.5 million for each sample. TCRdb fed the 5' RACE reads into MiXCR, producing one record per CDR3 protein. The table records 1.5 million or so distinct CDR3 sequences, approximately 42% of them present only once. This sample is drawn from a study of blood T cells in healthy people across ages. Every participating donor contributed 8.5 to 10 milliliters of peripheral blood through a draw. V was trimmed by 0 bases and J by 5 bases, leaving 11 bases between them. Germline loops: CDR1 SGDLS, CDR2 YYNGEE. This CDR3 has 14 amino acids.

The sample taken for sequencing was blood. The rearrangement joins TRBV9 to TRBJ2-5; no firm D call. The receptor comes from a woman between 18 and 29 years old in good health. This CDR3 reads CASSVGGLRETQYF. The CDR3 DNA sequence: TGTGCCAGCAGCGTAGGTGGCTTACGGGAGACCCAGTACTTC.